The clone carrying this TCR beta chain showed up just a few times. This sample stems from a study of blood T cell repertoires in COVID-19. As for the study in general: Specimens from acute and convalescent COVID-19 originated in the United States, Italy and Spain.

Cohort placement rested on clinical history that participants reported themselves. Germline loops: CDR1 KGHSH, CDR2 LQKENI. The CDR3 has 14 amino acids. V lost 3 bases and J lost 4, with 13 bases in between. Original methodology: Quantification of nucleated cells was approximated via reference gene primer amplification. Data came from immunoSEQ multiplex PCR; TCRdb stores just in-frame clones and leaves some out. D and trimming were read from the DNA, whereas the V and J calls and clone size are those reported in that table. This table has 150,000 to 200,000 clones, roughly 85% appearing once. This chain uses TRBV18 with TRBJ2-7; D possibly corresponds to TRBD1 (5 bases). The sequence came from a woman aged 70-85 years in a cohort exposed to, infected with or recovered from COVID-19 (not recorded which). The sample comprised PBMCs or T cells enriched from blood (not recorded which). In DNA, the CDR3 is TGTGCCAGCTCACCGGACATATCGTGGTACGAGCAGTACTTC. This encodes CASSPDISWYEQYF.